This entry concerns a single T cell receptor beta chain. Its antigen is not known. The same CDR3 is also encoded by other DNA sequences in this sample. The source of the sample is a study of brain T cells in children with intractable seizures. Study-wide results and caveats: Pre- and post-surgery blood differed in depth, so pre-surgery absences may be undersampling. Viral specificity was inferred only from CDR3 similarity; HCMV serostatus was unknown.

Indicated time point: blood from clinic visit 5 months post-surgery; TSC patient then seizure free. The sequenced cases were selected for having the highest brain T cell transcript signatures. Before surgery, patients took at least one anti-epileptic drug. The repertoire was sequenced with immunoSEQ multiplex PCR; TCRdb's copy has only in-frame clones and lacks some. The data hold hundreds of thousands of clones, with 93% observed a single time. Germline CDR1 is DFQATT and CDR2 is SNEGSKA (reference sequence). V lost 2 bases and J 4 bases, leaving 2 bases between the germline ends. The CDR3 has 11 amino acids.

The starting material was peripheral blood, obtained more than 4 months after surgery. The rearrangement joins TRBV20-1 to TRBJ2-2; D not resolved. This receptor was taken from a boy younger than two with tuberous sclerosis and intractable seizures. The CDR3 nucleotides are TGCAGTGCTAGAAGCACCGGGGAGCTGTTTTTT. Its protein is CSARSTGELFF.